The clone carrying this T cell receptor (beta chain) was counted between two and nine times. This sample was taken from a study of regulatory T cells in long-lasting Graves disease. Time point given: persistent/refractory GD, antithyroid drugs over 5 years with positive TRAb. The TCR library was prepared using RNA isolated from PBMCs. iRepertoire HTBI primers and Arm-PCR of CDR3 regions built TCR beta libraries. TCRdb analysed the multiplex PCR reads with MiXCR anew, one entry per CDR3 protein. The data contain a few hundred thousand distinct CDR3 sequences, more than 20% of them singletons. In germline, CDR1 is SGHAT, CDR2 FQNNGV. This CDR3 region has 18 residues. V lost 1 base to trimming and J lost 1 base; unmatched junction nucleotides: 9.

The chain is built from TRBV11-2 and TRBJ2-1; 8 nucleotides align to TRBD2. The receptor was derived from a woman in her 40s with Graves disease. Sequencing was performed on peripheral blood mononuclear cells (PBMCs), taken when the disease was refractory, from a patient treated with antithyroid drugs. CDR3: CASSLGFPLAGSYNEQFF. CDR3 coding DNA: TGTGCCAGCAGCTTAGGTTTTCCGCTAGCGGGTTCCTACAATGAGCAGTTCTTC.